This passage covers 24 T cell receptor beta chains from one sample sequenced in a study of beta chain features in type 1 diabetes. Expressed TCRB transcripts were sequenced, since all the RNA that had been isolated was reverse transcribed. Produced via immunoSEQ multiplex PCR; TCRdb's table is partial and in-frame only. The sample records roughly 370,000 clones, approximately 14% being singletons. Sample: naive CD4+ T cells from blood. These receptors were obtained from a man aged 25-45 years in good health.

This chain connects TRBV28 to TRBJ2-1; 9 nucleotides align to TRBD2. Trimming cost V 0 bases and J 7 bases; bases outside gene matches: 10. This CDR3 has 17 amino acids. CDR1 MDHEN and CDR2 SYDVKM come from the germline V gene. This CDR3 reads CASSLWGTSGRTNEQFF. Here the CDR3 DNA reads TGTGCCAGCAGTTTATGGGGTACGAGCGGGAGGACGAATGAGCAGTTCTTC.

The chain uses TRBV25-1 and TRBJ1-2; weak D call: TRBD1 (6 bases). CDR1 is MGHDK and CDR2 is SYGVNS in the germline V gene. The CDR3 sequence is 14 residues long. Trimming left V 1 base short and J 8 bases short, with 14 bases between. This CDR3 reads CASSEFLGGGGYTF. In nucleotides, the CDR3 is TGTGCCAGCAGTGAATTTCTGGGGGGCGGCGGCTACACCTTC.

This clone was detected only a few times. V gene TRBV6-1 combines with J gene TRBJ2-5; possibly TRBD2 for D (6 bases). The CDR3 consists of 12 residues. Germline loops: CDR1 MNHNS, CDR2 SASEGT. V lost 11 bases, J lost 4 bases, and 14 bases lay in between. This chain's CDR3 is CASWEVGETQYF. The DNA of the CDR3 is TGTGCCTCCTGGGAGGTTGGAGAGACCCAGTACTTC.

The rearrangement joins TRBV5-4 to TRBJ2-3, with 7 bases lining up with TRBD1. Germline loops: CDR1 SGHNT, CDR2 YYREEE (reference sequence). With 2 bases clipped from V and 5 bases from J, the junction kept 8 bases outside the gene matches. CDR3 length equals 15 residues. The CDR3 here is CASSFQTGPGDTQYF. DNA for the CDR3: TGTGCCAGCAGCTTTCAGACAGGGCCGGGAGATACGCAGTATTTT.

On this clone itself: Just one base apart from a much larger clone, this may be a read error. This same CDR3 is encoded by further DNA sequences in the sample. The chain is built from TRBV5-6 and TRBJ2-3, with D unresolved. The V gene lost 2 bases and the J gene lost 2 bases, with 0 bases spanning the gap. Per germline, CDR1 SGHDT and CDR2 YYEEEE. The length of the CDR3 is 11 residues. In DNA form, the CDR3 reads TGTGCCAGCAGCTTCACAGATACGCAGTATTTT. Translation gives CASSFTDTQYF.

This clone was seen only a few times. Other DNA sequences within the sample encode an identical CDR3. This chain uses TRBV9 with TRBJ2-2; no clear D gene. This CDR3 is 14 amino acids long. In germline, CDR1 is SGDLS, CDR2 YYNGEE. The V and J ends lost 0 bases and 0 bases respectively, with 3 bases between them. The DNA for the CDR3 is TGTGCCAGCAGCGTAGCGGCGAACACCGGGGAGCTGTTTTTT. Its protein product is CASSVAANTGELFF.

The chain combines TRBV7-8 with TRBJ2-4; 10 bases map to TRBD2. This CDR3 contains 14 residues. Trimming removed 1 base from V and 6 bases from J; junction bases left unmatched: 0. Germline V gives CDR1 SGHVS, CDR2 FQNEAQ. CDR3 region: CASSLGTSGNIQYF. CDR3 nucleotides: TGTGCCAGCAGCTTAGGGACTAGCGGAAACATTCAGTACTTC.

This chain joins TRBV5-1 and TRBJ2-5; TRBD1 agrees at 8 bases. This CDR3 contains 13 residues. Germline V gene data show CDR1 as SGHRS and CDR2 as YFSETQ. The ends lost 3 bases at V and 5 bases at J; junction bases unmatched: 3. The CDR3 DNA follows: TGCGCCAGCAGCTGGGACAGGATCGAGACCCAGTACTTC. This gives the protein CASSWDRIETQYF.

This clone was observed a single time. The chain is built from TRBV13 and TRBJ2-3; 13 nucleotides match TRBD2. V lost 3 bases and J lost 6; bases outside the gene matches: 3. CDR1 and CDR2 (germline): PRHDT, FYEKMQ (reference sequence). The length of the CDR3 is 15 residues. DNA of the CDR3: TGTGCCAGCAGCTTCGGGACTAGCGGGGCGGATACGCAGTATTTT. It is translated as CASSFGTSGADTQYF.

This clone has a count of ten or more. This sample also contains other DNA sequences that code for the same CDR3. V usage is TRBV20-1 and J usage is TRBJ2-5; D is uncertain. The CDR3 runs 11 residues. With 1 base removed from V and 4 bases from J, the gap between germline ends came to 4 bases. Per the germline V gene, CDR1 is DFQATT and CDR2 is SNEGSKA (reference sequence). The CDR3 loop is CSARVGETQYF. The CDR3 DNA sequence: TGCAGTGCTAGAGTTGGAGAGACCCAGTACTTC.

This clone was seen a handful of times. The V call is TRBV18, the J call TRBJ2-7; TRBD1 is a possible D gene (6 bases). V was clipped by 2 bases and J by 3 bases, with 14 bases between them. The CDR3 sequence is 15 residues long. CDR1 is KGHSH and CDR2 is LQKENI in the germline V gene. The CDR3 DNA sequence: TGTGCCAGCTCACCAGGACAGTCGGGGATCTACGAGCAGTACTTC. This sequence encodes CASSPGQSGIYEQYF.

Concerning this clone: Other DNA sequences from this sample encode an identical CDR3 as well. CDR3 nucleotide sequence: TGCAGTGCTAGGACAGATACGCAGTATTTT. Its translation is CSARTDTQYF. The chain recombines TRBV20-1 with TRBJ2-3; D unresolved. The CDR3 covers 10 residues. V lost 3 bases to trimming and J lost 3 bases, with 1 base between them. Germline V gene lookup returns CDR1 DFQATT and CDR2 SNEGSKA (reference sequence).

In this sample, this clone turned up a few times. The genes are TRBV7-2 and TRBJ2-3, with TRBD2 identical over 8 bases. Germline V lookup: CDR1 SGHTA, CDR2 FQGNSA. This CDR3 region has 18 residues. With V trimmed by 1 base and J by 1 base, 10 bases remained unmatched. The CDR3 protein is CASSLGTSLVEGTDTQYF. CDR3 in DNA: TGTGCCAGCAGCTTAGGGACTAGCCTCGTTGAGGGCACAGATACGCAGTATTTT.

This clone was picked up a small number of times. In nucleotides, the CDR3 is TGTGCCTGGGTGGGACACGGCGACACTGAAGCTTTCTTT. It specifies CAWVGHGDTEAFF. The chain has TRBV30 and TRBJ1-1; D is possibly TRBD1 (6 bases). There are 13 residues in the CDR3. CDR1 and CDR2 from the germline V gene are GTSNPN and SVGIG (reference sequence). The germline V and J ends were trimmed by 5 bases and 3 bases, with 13 bases remaining between them.

The V call is TRBV5-1, the J call TRBJ1-2; tentatively, D is TRBD1 (5 bases). Germline CDR1 and CDR2: SGHRS and YFSETQ. The CDR3 loop spans 15 amino acids. Trimming stripped 6 bases from V and 6 bases from J, with 21 bases between. Written as DNA, the CDR3 is TGCGCCAGCAAACGGAATGCCCAAGGGGCTGATGGCTACACCTTC. Translation: CASKRNAQGADGYTF.

The chain has TRBV6-5 and TRBJ2-3; D unclear. The CDR3 has 15 amino acids. Trimming removed 2 bases from V and 0 bases from J, with 9 bases in between. Germline values: CDR1 MNHEY, CDR2 SVGAGI. The CDR3 region has the DNA TGTGCCAGCAGTTACGATTCGCTGAGCACAGATACGCAGTATTTT. This translates into CASSYDSLSTDTQYF.

This chain links TRBV30 with TRBJ2-2; no clear D gene. Per germline, CDR1 GTSNPN and CDR2 SVGIG (reference sequence). The CDR3 covers 16 residues. V was cut by 0 bases and J by 5 bases, with 16 bases left in between. The CDR3 loop is CAWSVQGQVKTGELFF. CDR3 nucleotides: TGTGCCTGGAGTGTACAAGGCCAGGTTAAAACCGGGGAGCTGTTTTTT.

There are a few counts of this clone. This chain uses TRBV13 with TRBJ1-1, with D tentatively TRBD1 (5 bases). V was cut by 5 bases and J by 0 bases, with 13 bases left in between. The germline CDR1 and CDR2 sequences are PRHDT and FYEKMQ (reference sequence). CDR3 size: 15 residues. CDR3 residues: CASSARQRLNTEAFF. In DNA form, the CDR3 reads TGTGCCAGCAGCGCAAGACAGAGATTGAACACTGAAGCTTTCTTT.

V and J are TRBV7-2 and TRBJ2-1; the D gene is possibly TRBD2 (6 bases). This CDR3 spans 13 amino acids. The germline V gene encodes CDR1 SGHTA and CDR2 FQGNSA. V lost 5 bases to trimming and J lost 6 bases, with 11 bases between them. CDR3 DNA sequence: TGTGCCAGCAGCCGGATGGGAGGCAATGAGCAGTTCTTC. Protein sequence: CASSRMGGNEQFF.

Note on this clone: The sample carries other DNA sequences with the same CDR3. The CDR3 loop is CSVDGGGTDTQYF. Written as DNA, the CDR3 is TGCAGCGTTGACGGGGGAGGCACAGATACGCAGTATTTT. J is TRBJ2-3 and V is TRBV29-1, with D tentatively TRBD2 (6 bases). With 3 bases removed from V and 1 base from J, the gap between germline ends came to 8 bases. The germline gives CDR1 SQVTM, CDR2 ANQGSEA. There are 13 residues in the CDR3.

The J gene is TRBJ1-1, the V gene TRBV15, with D possibly TRBD1 on 6 matching bases. Germline V lookup: CDR1 LNHNV, CDR2 YYDKDF (reference sequence). V was shortened by 0 bases and J by 0 bases, with 11 bases between the two germline ends. The CDR3 extends over 16 amino acids. CDR3 bases: TGTGCCACCAGCAGAGACGGGGGACACCTGAACACTGAAGCTTTCTTT. Amino acids: CATSRDGGHLNTEAFF.

The table lists this clone with a few counts. This sequence joins TRBV9 and TRBJ2-1; the D call may be TRBD1 or TRBD2 (5 bases each). This CDR3 is built from 17 residues. The germline V gene has CDR1 SGDLS and CDR2 YYNGEE. The V end was cut by 4 bases, the J end by 2 bases, with 19 bases between. CDR3 nucleotide sequence: TGTGCCAGCAGCCCGGGGCTTTCGAGGCCTCCCTACAATGAGCAGTTCTTC. Translated: CASSPGLSRPPYNEQFF. The full variable domain, completed using reference TRBV9 and TRBJ2-1, is DSGVTQTPKHLITATGQRVTLRCSPRSGDLSVYWYQQSLDQGLQFLIQYYNGEERAKGNILERFSAQQFPDLHSELNLSSLELGDSALYFCASSPGLSRPPYNEQFFGPGTRLTVL.

This clone was seen a few times. This CDR3 reads CASSPPGVTQYF. CDR3 in DNA: TGTGCCAGCAGCCCCCCGGGGGTTACGCAGTATTTT. The chain has TRBV14 and TRBJ2-3, with D perhaps matching TRBD2 (6 bases). This CDR3 region has 12 residues. The V gene's germline CDR1 is SGHDN and CDR2 FVKESK. Trimming left V 4 bases short and J 8 bases short, with 10 bases between.

The chain joins TRBV5-1 to TRBJ2-3; the D is unclear. V gave up 1 base and J gave up 6 bases, with 6 bases separating them. The V gene's germline CDR1 is SGHRS and CDR2 YFSETQ. This CDR3 region has 12 residues. CDR3 sequence reads: CASSLKADTQYF. The CDR3 nucleotides are TGCGCCAGCAGCTTGAAGGCGGATACGCAGTATTTT.